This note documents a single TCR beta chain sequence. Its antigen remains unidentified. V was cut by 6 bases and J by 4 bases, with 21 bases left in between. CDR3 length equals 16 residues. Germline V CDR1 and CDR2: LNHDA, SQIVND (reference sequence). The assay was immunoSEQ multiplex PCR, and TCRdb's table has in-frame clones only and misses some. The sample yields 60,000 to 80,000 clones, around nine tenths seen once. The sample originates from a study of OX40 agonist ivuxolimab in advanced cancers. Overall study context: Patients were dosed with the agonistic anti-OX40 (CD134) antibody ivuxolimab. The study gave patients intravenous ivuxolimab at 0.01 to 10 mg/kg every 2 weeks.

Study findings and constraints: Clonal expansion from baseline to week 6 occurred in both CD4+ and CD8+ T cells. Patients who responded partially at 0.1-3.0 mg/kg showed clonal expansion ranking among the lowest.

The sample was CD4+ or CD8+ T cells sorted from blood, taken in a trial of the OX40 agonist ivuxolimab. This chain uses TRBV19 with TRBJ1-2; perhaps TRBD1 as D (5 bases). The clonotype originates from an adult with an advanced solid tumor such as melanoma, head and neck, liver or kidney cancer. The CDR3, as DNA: TGTGCCAGTAGCCCGGGGACGGGGAGTATAGTCTATGGCTACACCTTC. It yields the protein CASSPGTGSIVYGYTF.